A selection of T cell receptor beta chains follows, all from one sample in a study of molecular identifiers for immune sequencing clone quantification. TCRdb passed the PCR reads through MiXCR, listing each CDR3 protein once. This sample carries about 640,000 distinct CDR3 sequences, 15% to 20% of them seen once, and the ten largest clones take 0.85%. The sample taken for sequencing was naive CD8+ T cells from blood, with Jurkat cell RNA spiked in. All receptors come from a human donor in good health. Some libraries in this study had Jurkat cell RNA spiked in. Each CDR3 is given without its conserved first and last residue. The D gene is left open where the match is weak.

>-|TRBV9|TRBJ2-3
ASSPRSGAGYDTDTQY
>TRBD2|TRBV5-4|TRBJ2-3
ASSLGVPAGDLRSSTDTQY
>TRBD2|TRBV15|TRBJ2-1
ATSREETSGGSYNEQF
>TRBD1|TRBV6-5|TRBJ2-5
ASIQWTGAVETQY
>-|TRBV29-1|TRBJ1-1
SVEGQGLAF
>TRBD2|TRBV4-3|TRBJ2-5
ASSQDCRLLAGYETQY
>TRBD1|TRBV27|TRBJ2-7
ASSLKGQASYEQY
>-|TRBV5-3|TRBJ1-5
ARSLVLVACGLDQPQH
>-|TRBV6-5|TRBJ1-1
ASSPNRYMNTEAF
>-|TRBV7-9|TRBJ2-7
ASSLGVNERY
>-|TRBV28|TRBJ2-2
ASSYVRTGELF
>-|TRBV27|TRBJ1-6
ASSLFGPGYNSPLH
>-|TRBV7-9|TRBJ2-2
ASSLPTGSNTGELF
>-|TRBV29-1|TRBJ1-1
SVDKGSTEAF
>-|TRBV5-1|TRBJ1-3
ASSFSRGVGNTIY
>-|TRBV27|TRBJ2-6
ASSLLGGHSGANVLT
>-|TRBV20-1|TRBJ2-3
SARTSSGRTDTQY